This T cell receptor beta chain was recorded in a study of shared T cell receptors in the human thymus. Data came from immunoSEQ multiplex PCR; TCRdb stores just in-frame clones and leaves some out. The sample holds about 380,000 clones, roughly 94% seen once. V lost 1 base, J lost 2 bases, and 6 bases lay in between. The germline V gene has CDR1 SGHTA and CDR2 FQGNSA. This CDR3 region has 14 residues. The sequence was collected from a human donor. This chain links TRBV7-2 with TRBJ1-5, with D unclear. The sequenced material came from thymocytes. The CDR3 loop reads CASSLGVGNQPQHF. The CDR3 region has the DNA TGTGCCAGCAGCTTAGGGGTTGGCAATCAGCCCCAGCATTTT.